This entry features one TCR beta chain sequence. The CDR3 is 20 amino acids. Germline CDR1 is SGHTA and CDR2 is FQGTGA. V gave up 5 bases and J gave up 0 bases; unmatched junction bases: 12. This sample was taken from a study of T cell changes during pregnancy in multiple sclerosis. The method was immunoSEQ multiplex PCR; TCRdb's version includes in-frame clones alone and lacks a portion of them. This table holds around 50,000 clones, 80% to 90% found once. The chain joins TRBV7-3 to TRBJ2-2; 13 bases fit TRBD2. This clonotype was sampled from a female donor with multiple sclerosis, enrolled in a pregnancy study. The source material was CD8+ T cells from peripheral blood mononuclear cells, sampled in the second trimester of pregnancy. The CDR3 DNA sequence: TGTGCCAGCAGCCTGACTCTAAGGACTAGCGGGGGATCGAACACCGGGGAGCTGTTTTTT. Its protein product is CASSLTLRTSGGSNTGELFF.